This T cell receptor beta chain was retrieved from a study of immunodeficiency (dated by TCRdb to between 2018 and 2021). For the study in its entirety: Repertoire analysis was done to look for VDJ recombination defects and oligoclonality.

Study-wide conclusions, independent of this receptor: In the entropy comparisons of patients against healthy controls, patients were shown as n=3 (open circles), and an effect of thymic development was suggested only as a possibility. V-J pairing and productive entropy in CD4+ T cells appeared similar in patients and controls. Severe oligoclonality, as judged by top-100 and total clonotype frequencies, was observed in patient CD8+ T cells but not in patient CD4+ T cells.

After extraction using the QIAamp DNA Blood Mini Kit, genomic DNA was sent off for immunoSEQ repertoire analysis. Using a standard quantity of genomic DNA template, multiplex PCR was run to amplify the CDR3 regions. The PCR products underwent sequencing on an Illumina platform. Per the authors' processing: Sequences were aligned to a reference, with V, D and J gene definitions taken from IMGT. To eliminate PCR and sequencing errors, a nearest-neighbor clustering algorithm combined closely related sequences. V, D and J usage was examined in productive unique and total sequences using ImmunoSEQ Analyzer tools along with R version 3.6.1. TCRdb took this table from immuneACCESS and kept in-frame rearrangements with V and J called. Such tables lack part of the clones; where checked against another copy, unresolved V genes explain under half of the gap, and the rest is unexplained. The D gene and trimming were derived from the DNA, and the V and J assignments and clone size from that table. This sample gives roughly 2,500 clones in total; approximately 86% of them show up just once. The top ten clones comprise approximately 19% of the sample.

Patients had fewer naive CD4 and especially CD8 T cells, with expanded effector memory subpopulations. Before TCR sequencing, CD3+CD4+ T cells were sorted from fresh PBMCs. This clone showed up just once. There is no known antigen for this receptor. No much larger clone exists at a distance of one base, and base qualities are not known. The origin of this receptor is a woman under 30 with POLD1 deficiency. The source material was CD4+ T cells from blood.

For the CDR3, the sequence is CASSIQGINEKLFF. The sequenced DNA is TGCGCCAGCAGCATACAGGGGATTAATGAAAAACTGTTTTTT. The V and J genes are TRBV5-1 and TRBJ1-4; the central 7 bases match TRBD1. As encoded in the germline V gene, CDR1 is SGHRS while CDR2 is YFSETQ. The V end gives up 4 bases and the J end 4 bases, leaving 4 bases in the junction not matched to a gene. From the cysteine through the phenylalanine, the CDR3 covers 14 amino acids. The only DNA kept is the CDR3, 42 bases in frame from the first base.